The 16 T cell receptor beta chains presented below share a single source sample, sequenced in a study of blood T cell dynamics during melanoma immunotherapy (TCRdb year 2020). Libraries were constructed by the immunoSEQ multiplex PCR assay. Entries here come from immuneACCESS through TCRdb and include only in-frame sequences with V and J called. Some clones fail to appear in such tables; in the studies checked, an unresolved V gene covers under half of the shortfall, and the cause of the remainder is unknown. This sample comprises 9,500 to 13,000 clones, 88% of them detected only once. Together, the top ten hold over 9% of the sample. The time point label of this sample denotes: pre-treatment baseline. The starting material was blood, obtained from a patient treated with checkpoint blockade. The origin of the receptors is a human donor with melanoma.

Only one count was recorded for this clone. CDR3 DNA sequence: TGTGCCAGCAGTGGGAGGGACAGCACGATCTCCTACGAGCAGTACGTC. This encodes CASSGRDSTISYEQYV. The chain recombines TRBV6-1 with TRBJ2-7; TRBD1 is a possible D gene (7 bases). Trimming shortened V by 4 bases and J by 0 bases, and 16 bases separated the two germline ends. The CDR3 length is 16 residues. Germline V gene data show CDR1 as MNHNS and CDR2 as SASEGT.

This clone appeared once. The V and J genes are TRBV6-5 and TRBJ2-2; 7 bases match TRBD2. Germline CDR1 MNHEY, CDR2 SVGAGI. Trimming cost V 6 bases and J 5 bases; bases outside gene matches: 9. The CDR3 is 15 amino acids. CDR3 nucleotides: TGTGCCAGCAGATTCGGGGAGGGTTGGACCGGGGAGCTGTTTTTT. The encoded protein is CASRFGEGWTGELFF.

The chain recombines TRBV12-5 with TRBJ2-3; D not certain. Germline CDR1 reads LGHNT; CDR2 reads FRNRAP. The CDR3 is 16 amino acids. Trimming took 1 base from V and 0 from J, leaving 11 bases between them. The CDR3 sequence is CASGLEIGSSTDTQYF. In DNA form, the CDR3 reads TGTGCTAGTGGTTTGGAGATAGGGTCTAGCACAGATACGCAGTATTTT.

J is TRBJ2-2 and V is TRBV7-3, with a tentative D call TRBD2 (5 bases). The ends were cut back, 2 bases at V and 5 bases at J, with 12 bases in the middle. Germline V gives CDR1 SGHTA, CDR2 FQGTGA. The CDR3 contains 15 residues. Written as DNA, the CDR3 is TGTGCCAGCAGCTTAGGGCTAGCTGGGACCGGGGAGCTGTTTTTT. Translated, it gives CASSLGLAGTGELFF.

V gene TRBV6-1 combines with J gene TRBJ2-7, with a tentative D call TRBD2 (5 bases). This CDR3 comprises 14 residues. The V gene lost 1 base and the J gene lost 5 bases, with 12 bases spanning the gap. The germline CDR1 and CDR2 sequences are MNHNS and SASEGT. CDR3 residues: CASSEGRLLNEQYF. The CDR3 region has the DNA TGTGCCAGCAGTGAAGGGCGACTATTAAACGAGCAGTACTTC.

The V gene is TRBV19, the J gene TRBJ1-5; no clear D. The CDR3 is 17 residues long. Germline CDR1 is LNHDA and CDR2 is SQIVND (reference sequence). Trimming took 1 base from V and 0 from J, leaving 13 bases between them. CDR3 amino acids: CASSIAHIKFSNQPQHF. In nucleotides, the CDR3 is TGTGCCAGTAGTATAGCCCACATCAAGTTTAGCAATCAGCCCCAGCATTTT.

The J gene is TRBJ1-2, the V gene TRBV7-2, with a possible D match to TRBD1 (6 bases). Germline CDR1 is SGHTA and CDR2 is FQGNSA. The CDR3 spans 16 residues. V lost 4 bases and J lost 1, with 16 bases in between. The CDR3 DNA reads as TGTGCCAGCAGCTCCTGGCCCAGGGGTCGTAACTATGGCTACACCTTC. Translated: CASSSWPRGRNYGYTF.

The genes are TRBV2 and TRBJ1-2; D remains unclear. This CDR3 has 13 residues. From germline, CDR1 is SNHLY and CDR2 FYNNEI. Trimming stripped 4 bases from V and 3 bases from J, with 9 bases between. The CDR3, as DNA: TGTGCCAGCAGTGGAGTTACCTACTATGGCTACACCTTC. This sequence encodes CASSGVTYYGYTF.

The chain combines TRBV20-1 with TRBJ2-7; TRBD1 matches at 7 bases. V shed 6 bases, J shed 5 bases, and the junction held 4 bases outside the gene matches. The CDR3 loop spans 11 amino acids. From germline, CDR1 is DFQATT and CDR2 SNEGSKA (reference sequence). Here the CDR3 DNA reads TGCAGTGCGCATACAGGGGACGAGCAGTACTTC. Protein product: CSAHTGDEQYF.

This chain connects TRBV2 to TRBJ2-2; D not resolved. The CDR3 loop spans 15 amino acids. Trimming removed 4 bases from V and 4 bases from J, with 13 bases in between. Germline CDR1 reads SNHLY; CDR2 reads FYNNEI. The CDR3 nucleotides read TGTGCCAGCAGTGGGATTGGGTTTGCCACCGGGGAGCTGTTTTTT. Protein sequence: CASSGIGFATGELFF.

The chain is built from TRBV18 and TRBJ2-1; D ambiguous. The CDR3 sequence is 12 residues long. Germline-derived CDR1 and CDR2 are KGHSH and LQKENI. The V end lost 5 bases, the J end lost 12 bases, and 14 bases lay between the germline ends. Here the CDR3 reads CASSSRMVGQFF. The CDR3 DNA follows: TGTGCCAGCTCATCCCGGATGGTGGGGCAGTTCTTC.

V usage is TRBV5-1 and J usage is TRBJ2-7; D is uncertain. The CDR3 is 12 residues long. V dropped 2 bases and J dropped 6 bases, with 9 bases sitting between them. Germline loops: CDR1 SGHRS, CDR2 YFSETQ. DNA of the CDR3: TGCGCCAGCAGCTTTGGGCGGCCCGAGCAGTACGTC. Amino acids: CASSFGRPEQYV.

The chain couples TRBV6-1 to TRBJ1-6; no firm D call. Trimming removed 2 bases from V and 8 bases from J, with 10 bases in between. From germline, CDR1 is MNHNS and CDR2 SASEGT. The CDR3 is made up of 14 amino acids. The CDR3 sequence is CASSERVEHSPLHF. DNA for the CDR3: TGTGCCAGCAGTGAACGGGTGGAACATTCACCCCTCCACTTT.

The chain couples TRBV5-5 to TRBJ2-7; 12 positions agree with TRBD2. The CDR3 length is 15 residues. Germline V gene lookup returns CDR1 SGHKS and CDR2 YYEKEE (reference sequence). V gave up 0 bases and J gave up 5 bases; unmatched junction bases: 3. The CDR3 nucleotides are TGTGCCAGCAGCTTGGGACTAGCGGGAGCCAACGAGCAGTACGTC. This sequence encodes CASSLGLAGANEQYV.

The gene calls are TRBV5-1 and TRBJ2-5; 13 bases match TRBD2. Germline-derived CDR1 and CDR2 are SGHRS and YFSETQ. V gave up 4 bases and J gave up 3 bases; unmatched junction bases: 3. The CDR3 sequence is 15 residues long. CDR3 DNA: TGCGCCAGCAGCGGCGGGACTAGCGGGGAAGAGACCCAGTACTTC. It encodes CASSGGTSGEETQYF.

The chain joins TRBV19 to TRBJ2-3; possible D gene TRBD2, 5 bases. V lost 2 bases to trimming and J lost 6 bases, with 6 bases between them. Germline assignment: CDR1 LNHDA and CDR2 SQIVND (reference sequence). The CDR3 has 12 amino acids. DNA for the CDR3: TGTGCCAGTAGTATAAGGAGGGATACGCAGTATTTT. This sequence encodes CASSIRRDTQYF.